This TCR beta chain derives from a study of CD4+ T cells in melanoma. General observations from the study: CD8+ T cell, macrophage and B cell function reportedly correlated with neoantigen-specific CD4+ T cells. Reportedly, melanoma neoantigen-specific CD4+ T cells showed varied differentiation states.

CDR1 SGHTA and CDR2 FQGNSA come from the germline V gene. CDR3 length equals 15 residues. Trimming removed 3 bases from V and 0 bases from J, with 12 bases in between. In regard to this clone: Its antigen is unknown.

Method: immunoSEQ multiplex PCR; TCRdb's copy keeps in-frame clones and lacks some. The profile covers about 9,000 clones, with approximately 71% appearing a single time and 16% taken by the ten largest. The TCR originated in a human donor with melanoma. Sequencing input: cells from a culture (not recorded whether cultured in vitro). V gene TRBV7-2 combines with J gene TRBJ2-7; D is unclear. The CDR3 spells CASSFLPGGSYEQYF. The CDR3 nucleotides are TGTGCCAGCAGCTTTCTACCAGGTGGCTCCTACGAGCAGTACTTC. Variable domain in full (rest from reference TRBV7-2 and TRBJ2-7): GAGVSQSPSNKVTEKGKDVELRCDPISGHTALYWYRQSLGQGLEFLIYFQGNSAPDKSGLPSDRFSAERTGGSVSTLTIQRTQQEDSAVYLCASSFLPGGSYEQYFGPGTRLTVT.